This is a list of T cell receptor beta chains from one sample in a study of T-cell memory formation after mild COVID-19. TCRdb re-called the 5' RACE reads with MiXCR, one entry per CDR3 protein. There are around 180,000 distinct CDR3 sequences in the sample; around 16% occur only once, and more than 2% lies in the top ten. The sample taken for sequencing was PBMCs or a T cell subset sorted from them (not recorded which). The receptors were gathered from an adult woman who had mild COVID-19 (a few samples of this study predate the infection). Cell type and time point are not known. Both conserved end residues are part of each CDR3. A D gene is named only where the DNA matches it firmly. A row's size may be missing; if present it is once, few, many or a size class.

V gene	clone size	CDR3 length	J gene	D gene	CDR3 protein	CDR3 DNA
TRBV2	.	13	TRBJ2-5	.	CASSGDHSETQYF	TGTGCCAGCAGTGGGGATCATTCGGAGACCCAGTACTTC
TRBV20-1	few	15	TRBJ2-7	.	CSARDWRDSTYEQYF	TGCAGTGCTAGAGATTGGAGGGACTCTACCTACGAGCAGTACTTC
TRBV20-1	few	17	TRBJ2-5	TRBD2	CSAPGLAGKLPQETQYF	TGCAGTGCTCCTGGACTAGCGGGGAAGCTACCTCAAGAGACCCAGTACTTC
TRBV5-1	.	17	TRBJ2-7	TRBD2	CASSSLASGRVAYEQYF	TGCGCCAGCAGCTCCCTGGCTAGCGGGAGGGTCGCCTACGAGCAGTACTTC
TRBV7-2	.	18	TRBJ2-1	TRBD2	CASSPPWYSGNTYNEQFF	TGTGCCAGCAGCCCCCCCTGGTATAGCGGGAATACCTACAATGAGCAGTTCTTC
TRBV2	.	13	TRBJ2-7	.	CATNRETFYEQYF	TGTGCCACCAACCGGGAAACGTTCTACGAGCAGTACTTC
TRBV7-2	few	14	TRBJ1-4	.	CASSSTGLNEKLFF	TGTGCCAGCAGCTCGACAGGCCTTAATGAAAAACTGTTTTTT
TRBV5-4	.	16	TRBJ2-7	TRBD2	CASSLLAGGRSYEQYF	TGTGCCAGCAGCTTGTTAGCGGGGGGGCGGAGCTACGAGCAGTACTTC
TRBV30	.	14	TRBJ1-2	.	CAWSAQPNVGGYTF	TGTGCCTGGAGTGCCCAACCTAACGTAGGGGGCTACACCTTC
TRBV3-1	.	14	TRBJ1-2	TRBD1	CASSLYRGGYGYTF	TGTGCCAGCAGCCTGTACAGGGGAGGCTATGGCTACACCTTC
TRBV5-1	few	16	TRBJ1-4	.	CASSLSGQTTNEKLFF	TGCGCCAGCAGCTTGAGTGGACAGACAACTAATGAAAAACTGTTTTTT
TRBV19	.	16	TRBJ2-1	TRBD2	CASSEELAGGYNEQFF	TGTGCCAGTAGTGAAGAACTAGCGGGGGGGTACAATGAGCAGTTCTTC
TRBV10-3	many	12	TRBJ1-2	.	CAISGRDHGYTF	TGTGCCATCAGTGGCAGGGATCATGGCTACACCTTC
TRBV4-2	few	15	TRBJ2-3	.	CASTIGYLETDTQYF	TGTGCCAGCACCATCGGGTACCTCGAGACAGATACGCAGTATTTT
TRBV24-1	many	13	TRBJ2-1	TRBD2	CATSTSVSNEQFF	TGTGCCACCTCCACTAGCGTAAGCAATGAGCAGTTCTTC
TRBV4-3	.	16	TRBJ2-2	.	CASSLGWGAYTGELFF	TGCGCCAGCAGCCTTGGTTGGGGGGCTTACACCGGGGAGCTGTTTTTT
TRBV12-5	.	15	TRBJ1-1	.	CASGLVLGPLTEAFF	TGTGCTAGTGGTTTGGTCCTTGGTCCTTTAACTGAAGCTTTCTTT
TRBV5-1	.	14	TRBJ2-1	.	CASSLQGPYNEQFF	TGCGCCAGCAGCTTACAGGGCCCCTACAATGAGCAGTTCTTC
TRBV12-3/TRBV12-4	.	12	TRBJ2-7	.	CASSFSATEQYF	TGTGCCAGCAGTTTTTCGGCGACGGAGCAGTACTTC
TRBV10-3	few	13	TRBJ2-2	TRBD1	CAIKGAQGGELFF	TGTGCCATCAAGGGGGCACAAGGCGGGGAGCTGTTTTTT
TRBV5-1	.	16	TRBJ2-3	TRBD2	CASSLVGLAGVDTQYF	TGCGCCAGCAGCTTGGTGGGACTAGCGGGAGTGGATACGCAGTATTTT
TRBV5-1	.	16	TRBJ2-1	TRBD1	CASSLVSDRGQGEQFF	TGCGCCAGCAGCTTGGTTTCGGACAGGGGGCAGGGTGAGCAGTTCTTC
TRBV19	few	15	TRBJ2-7	.	CASSIGQGGPYEQYF	TGTGCCAGTAGTATCGGGCAGGGAGGCCCCTACGAGCAGTACTTC
TRBV24-1	few	15	TRBJ2-7	TRBD1	CATSDNRGSPYEQYF	TGTGCCACCAGTGATAACAGGGGGAGTCCCTACGAGCAGTACTTC
TRBV3-1	many	14	TRBJ2-3	.	CASSLTQLRDTQYF	TGTGCCAGCAGCCTGACCCAGCTCAGAGATACGCAGTATTTT
TRBV4-1	few	15	TRBJ1-3	.	CASSEELTPGNTIYF	TGCGCCAGCAGCGAAGAACTAACGCCAGGAAACACCATATATTTT
TRBV6-2/TRBV6-3	.	16	TRBJ1-1	TRBD1	CASSYGTGGVYTEAFF	TGTGCCAGCAGTTACGGGACAGGGGGAGTATACACTGAAGCTTTCTTT
TRBV12-3/TRBV12-4	few	15	TRBJ2-2	TRBD1	CASRAGTGNTGELFF	TGTGCCAGCAGGGCCGGGACAGGGAACACCGGGGAGCTGTTTTTT
TRBV4-1	.	14	TRBJ2-4	TRBD2	CASSQFTLGAGEYF	TGCGCCAGCAGCCAATTCACCCTCGGTGCGGGGGAGTACTTC
TRBV7-8	many	14	TRBJ2-3	.	CASSFSTAVDTQYF	TGTGCCAGCAGCTTTAGCACGGCGGTAGATACGCAGTATTTT
TRBV4-1	.	14	TRBJ1-1	.	CASSQGAGDTEAFF	TGCGCCAGCAGCCAAGGAGCGGGTGACACTGAAGCTTTCTTT
TRBV7-9	.	13	TRBJ1-2	.	CASSVLESGGYTF	TGTGCCAGCAGCGTTCTTGAATCGGGAGGCTACACCTTC
TRBV7-9	few	13	TRBJ2-6	.	CASVYSGANVLTF	TGTGCCAGCGTTTACTCTGGGGCCAACGTCCTGACTTTC
TRBV5-1	few	21	TRBJ2-6	TRBD2	CASSRSGTSGLLSSGANVLTF	TGCGCCAGCAGCCGATCCGGGACTAGCGGGTTACTGAGCTCTGGGGCCAACGTCCTGACTTTC
TRBV11-3	.	17	TRBJ2-3	TRBD2	CASSLWASGKTPDTQYF	TGTGCCAGCAGCTTATGGGCTAGCGGGAAAACCCCAGATACGCAGTATTTT